There are a few counts of the clone carrying this T cell receptor beta chain. Its antigen is not known. This specimen belongs to a study of T cell repertoires in cytomegalovirus infection. This CDR3 comprises 11 residues. Trimming took off 5 bases at V and 8 bases at J, with 9 bases between the two ends. CDR1 and CDR2 from the germline V gene are MNHNY and SVGAGI (reference sequence). MiXCR, run by TCRdb on the reads, gives a single entry per CDR3 protein. The data hold about 680,000 distinct CDR3 sequences, with 20% to 30% observed a single time. Study-wide results and caveats: Summed frequency of public TCR beta families distinguished CMV carriers with the relevant HLA.

The sample comprised CD8+ T cells from PBMCs. The genes are TRBV6-6 and TRBJ1-2; D not resolved. The TCR comes from a human donor in good health (CMV status not recorded). Some clones in this sample may be carry-over from other donors' samples. The CDR3 nucleotides are TGTGCCAGCAGTCTCCTTGAGGGCTACACCTTC. It is translated as CASSLLEGYTF.